A single sample is the source of the 23 T cell receptor beta chains below, sequenced in a study of T-cell reconstitution after alpha-beta-depleted transplantation in children. Unique molecular identifiers were used in preparing the TCRbeta library. TCRdb fed the PCR reads into MiXCR, producing one record per CDR3 protein. The table lists some 530,000 distinct CDR3 sequences, around 13% of them singletons, with around 5.8% in the top ten. This specimen was PBMCs from the stem cell graft donor, taken from the stem cell graft. The source is a human donor who donated a stem cell graft to a child with combined immunodeficiency.

As to this clonotype: A much larger clone sits a single nucleotide away, making a read error possible. CDR3 in DNA: TGTGCCAGCAGTTCCTCGTCTTTGGCGAACACTGAAGCTTTCTTT. Translation gives CASSSSSLANTEAFF. The chain combines TRBV12-3 or TRBV12-4 with TRBJ1-1, with unresolved D. The CDR3 contains 15 residues. Trimming removed 4 bases from V and 1 base from J, with 13 bases in between.

This clonotype showed up many times. This chain joins TRBV20-1 and TRBJ2-7; 8 positions agree with TRBD2. The CDR3 is 15 amino acids. Germline V CDR1 and CDR2: DFQATT, SNEGSKA (reference sequence). The V gene end was trimmed by 0 bases and the J gene end by 1 base; junction bases not matched to a gene: 5. The CDR3 DNA reads as TGCAGTGCTAGAGATCCGGCTAGCGGGTCCTACGAGCAGTACTTC. Residues: CSARDPASGSYEQYF.

The sample holds many counts of this clonotype. The genes are TRBV20-1 and TRBJ1-6; 12 bases fit TRBD1. Per germline, CDR1 DFQATT and CDR2 SNEGSKA (reference sequence). The trim removed 4 bases at V and 5 bases at J, leaving 6 bases unmatched. The CDR3 has 16 residues. CDR3 sequence reads: CSATTGQGADNSPLHF. CDR3 coding DNA: TGCAGTGCTACCACGGGACAGGGGGCGGATAATTCACCCCTCCACTTT.

The chain carries TRBV30 and TRBJ1-1; D gene unclear. The germline CDR1 and CDR2 sequences are GTSNPN and SVGIG (reference sequence). V lost 5 bases, J lost 1 base, and 11 bases lay in between. This CDR3 region has 13 residues. CDR3 nucleotides: TGTGCCTGGGGACGGACTAAGAACACTGAAGCTTTCTTT. It specifies CAWGRTKNTEAFF.

This clonotype was found a few times. V is TRBV6-1 and J is TRBJ2-7, with 10 nucleotides matching TRBD2. The trim removed 5 bases at V and 5 bases at J, leaving 6 bases unmatched. CDR3 length: 14 residues. Germline V lookup: CDR1 MNHNS, CDR2 SASEGT. The CDR3 protein is CASSRSGRGDEQYF. The CDR3 DNA reads as TGTGCCAGCAGTAGAAGCGGGAGGGGCGACGAGCAGTACTTC.

This clonotype was counted at least ten times. V is TRBV12-3 or TRBV12-4 and J is TRBJ2-7; D gene uncertain. CDR3 size: 14 residues. The ends were cut back, 3 bases at V and 0 bases at J, with 9 bases in the middle. The CDR3 region has the DNA TGTGCCAGCAGTTTCTCTCTTAGCTCCTACGAGCAGTACTTC. Translated, it gives CASSFSLSSYEQYF.

This rearrangement joins TRBV5-1 to TRBJ2-3; D might be TRBD2 (6 bases). The CDR3 is made up of 16 amino acids. Trimming stripped 4 bases from V and 2 bases from J, with 17 bases between. In germline, CDR1 is SGHRS, CDR2 YFSETQ. The CDR3 region is CASSPQARGNTDTQYF. The CDR3 DNA reads TGCGCCAGCAGCCCACAGGCACGGGGGAACACAGATACGCAGTATTTT.

This clonotype was seen more than once but under ten times. The chain employs TRBV5-1 and TRBJ2-5, with 7 positions matching TRBD1. After removal of 0 bases from V and 4 bases from J, the junction contained 9 bases not matched to a gene. The CDR3 has 16 residues. Germline CDR1 SGHRS, CDR2 YFSETQ. CDR3 loop: CASSLVATGDGETQYF. In DNA, the CDR3 is TGCGCCAGCAGCTTGGTAGCTACAGGGGATGGAGAGACCCAGTACTTC.

The sample holds many counts of this clonotype. The rearrangement joins TRBV12-3 or TRBV12-4 to TRBJ2-7, with D tentatively TRBD2 (5 bases). The CDR3 extends over 13 amino acids. V gave up 3 bases and J gave up 4 bases, with 10 bases separating them. CDR3 DNA: TGTGCCAGCAGTTTCGGGAAAACTTACGAGCAGTACTTC. It is translated as CASSFGKTYEQYF.

The chain links TRBV30 to TRBJ2-1, with D perhaps being TRBD1 or TRBD2 (5 bases each). Germline V CDR1 and CDR2: GTSNPN, SVGIG (reference sequence). V dropped 0 bases and J dropped 6 bases, with 15 bases sitting between them. This CDR3 has 15 residues. DNA for the CDR3: TGTGCCTGGAGTGTGATGATGGGACCCGTCAATGAGCAGTTCTTC. Encoded protein: CAWSVMMGPVNEQFF.

V and J are TRBV6-2 or TRBV6-3 and TRBJ2-7; D is perhaps TRBD2 (6 bases). From germline, CDR1 is MNHEY and CDR2 SVGEGT. CDR3 length: 15 amino acids. V lost 4 bases, J lost 3 bases, and 16 bases lay in between. The DNA for the CDR3 is TGTGCCAGCAGTTTCCGAGGACTATCCGTCTACGAGCAGTACTTC. It specifies CASSFRGLSVYEQYF.

There are many counts of this clonotype. This chain connects TRBV12-5 to TRBJ2-3, with 11 bases lining up with TRBD1. Germline CDR1 and CDR2: LGHNT and FRNRAP. CDR3 length: 15 amino acids. V shed 7 bases, J shed 10 bases, and the junction held 13 bases outside the gene matches. CDR3 sequence reads: CASAPQGQGAGAQYF. CDR3 in DNA: TGTGCTAGTGCCCCACAAGGACAGGGGGCGGGAGCGCAGTATTTT.

At least ten counts were recorded for this clonotype. The rearrangement joins TRBV7-2 to TRBJ2-4, with D perhaps TRBD1 (7 bases). The CDR3 loop spans 17 amino acids. V gave up 8 bases and J gave up 0 bases, with 20 bases separating them. CDR1 SGHTA and CDR2 FQGNSA come from the germline V gene. The CDR3 reads CASGLQYRGLAKNIQYF. The CDR3 region has the DNA TGTGCCAGCGGCCTGCAGTACAGGGGACTAGCCAAAAACATTCAGTACTTC.

This clonotype was counted ten times or more. The chain is built from TRBV29-1 and TRBJ2-1; 9 bases fit TRBD1. V dropped 8 bases and J dropped 8; count of bases not matched to a gene: 7. This CDR3 region has 12 residues. Germline lookup yields CDR1 SQVTM and CDR2 ANQGSEA. The CDR3: CSPDRQGDEQFF. CDR3 nucleotides: TGCAGCCCTGACCGACAGGGGGATGAGCAGTTCTTC.

The chain uses TRBV21-1 and TRBJ2-6; the tabulated D call, TRBD1, remains unverified against the DNA. TRBV21-1 is described as a pseudogene. This CDR3 contains 16 residues. Here the CDR3 DNA reads TGTGCCAGCAGCAAATCCGGGGTCTCTGGGGCCAACGTCCTGACTTTC. This translates into CASSKSGVSGANVLTF.

The chain links TRBV25-1 to TRBJ1-3, with D perhaps TRBD1 (6 bases). The CDR3 is 14 residues long. Germline CDR1 MGHDK, CDR2 SYGVNS. The germline V and J ends were trimmed by 3 bases and 6 bases, with 12 bases remaining between them. CDR3 in amino acids: CASSEHREENTIYF. The CDR3 DNA reads TGTGCCAGCAGTGAGCACAGGGAGGAAAACACCATATATTTT.

This clonotype was seen a handful of times. The chain couples TRBV29-1 to TRBJ2-2, with TRBD1 matching over 9 bases. The CDR3 has 15 residues. Trimming at V came to 6 bases and at J to 0 bases, leaving 5 bases not matched to a gene. The germline V gene encodes CDR1 SQVTM and CDR2 ANQGSEA. CDR3 sequence (DNA): TGCAGCGTGGACAGACAGGGGGCGAACACCGGGGAGCTGTTTTTT. Protein sequence: CSVDRQGANTGELFF.

The chain recombines TRBV11-3 with TRBJ2-2; D uncertain. Germline V gene sequence: CDR1 SGHNT, CDR2 YENEEA. The V and J ends lost 5 bases and 0 bases respectively, with 7 bases between them. The CDR3 contains 14 residues. This CDR3 reads CASSEDPNTGELFF. The CDR3, as DNA: TGTGCCAGCAGCGAAGACCCGAACACCGGGGAGCTGTTTTTT.

J is TRBJ2-1 and V is TRBV15, with D maybe TRBD2 (6 bases). Germline assignment: CDR1 LNHNV and CDR2 YYDKDF (reference sequence). V lost 1 base, J lost 4 bases, and 8 bases lay in between. The CDR3 has 14 amino acids. The CDR3: CATSRGTTYNEQFF. The CDR3 DNA reads as TGTGCCACCAGCAGAGGGACTACTTACAATGAGCAGTTCTTC.

The V and J genes are TRBV19 and TRBJ1-5; 8 positions agree with TRBD1. The germline CDR1 and CDR2 sequences are LNHDA and SQIVND (reference sequence). CDR3 size: 15 residues. V lost 5 bases to trimming and J lost 2 bases; unmatched junction nucleotides: 5. The CDR3 region is CASSPGQGRNQPQHF. The CDR3 DNA follows: TGTGCCAGTAGTCCAGGACAGGGCCGCAATCAGCCCCAGCATTTT.

The rearrangement uses TRBV7-9 and TRBJ1-3; D unresolved. V was shortened by 4 bases and J by 4 bases, with 14 bases between the two germline ends. Germline CDR1 and CDR2: SEHNR and FQNEAQ (reference sequence). This CDR3 has 15 amino acids. The CDR3 bases are TGTGCCAGCAGCTCCACTTCCACAAGGGGAAACACCATATATTTT. Translated, it gives CASSSTSTRGNTIYF.

This clonotype was counted many times. V is TRBV7-8 and J is TRBJ2-7, with a weak D call TRBD1 (6 bases). Deletions cut 5 bases from V and 0 bases from J, with 14 bases between. Germline loops: CDR1 SGHVS, CDR2 FQNEAQ. The CDR3 length is 15 residues. The CDR3 sequence is CASSLRDTSSYEQYF. In DNA form, the CDR3 reads TGTGCCAGCAGCCTCCGGGACACGAGCTCCTACGAGCAGTACTTC.

As DNA, the CDR3 is TGTGCCAGTAGTTTCCGGACAGGGTCGTACCCCACACTGGGGGAGCAGTACTTC. Translated: CASSFRTGSYPTLGEQYF. The J gene is TRBJ2-7, the V gene TRBV19; 8 nucleotides agree with TRBD1. With 5 bases clipped from V and 7 bases from J, the junction kept 22 bases outside the gene matches. The germline V gene has CDR1 LNHDA and CDR2 SQIVND (reference sequence). The CDR3 runs 18 residues.